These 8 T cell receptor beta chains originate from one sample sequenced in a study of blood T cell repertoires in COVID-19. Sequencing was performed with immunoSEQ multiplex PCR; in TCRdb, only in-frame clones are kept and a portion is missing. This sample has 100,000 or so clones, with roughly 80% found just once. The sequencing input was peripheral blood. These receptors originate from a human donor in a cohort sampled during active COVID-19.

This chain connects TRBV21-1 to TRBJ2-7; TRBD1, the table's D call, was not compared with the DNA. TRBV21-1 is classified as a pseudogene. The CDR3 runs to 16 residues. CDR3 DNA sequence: TGTGCCAGCAGCAATTTCCCAGGACATTGCTCCTACGAGCAGTACTTC. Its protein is CASSNFPGHCSYEQYF.

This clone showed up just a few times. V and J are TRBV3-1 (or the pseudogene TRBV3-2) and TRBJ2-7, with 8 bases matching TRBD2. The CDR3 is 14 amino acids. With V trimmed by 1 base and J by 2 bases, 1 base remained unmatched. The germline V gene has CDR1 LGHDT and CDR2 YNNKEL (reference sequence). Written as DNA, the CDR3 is TGTGCCAGCAGCCAAGCAGCGGGAGCCTACGAGCAGTACTTC. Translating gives CASSQAAGAYEQYF.

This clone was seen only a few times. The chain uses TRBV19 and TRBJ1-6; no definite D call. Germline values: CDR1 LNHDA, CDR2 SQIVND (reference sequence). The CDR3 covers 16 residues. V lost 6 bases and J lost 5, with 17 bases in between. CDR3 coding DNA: TGTGCCAGTAGCCGCCCTGTCAGACAAAATAATTCACCCCTCCACTTT. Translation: CASSRPVRQNNSPLHF.

Here the CDR3 DNA reads TGTGCCAGCATTCTTGGCGGCTACACAGATACGCAGTATTTT. Its protein is CASILGGYTDTQYF. V usage is TRBV2 and J usage is TRBJ2-3, with D unresolved. This CDR3 comprises 14 residues. Germline V CDR1 and CDR2: SNHLY, FYNNEI. V was shortened by 7 bases and J by 2 bases, with 13 bases between the two germline ends.

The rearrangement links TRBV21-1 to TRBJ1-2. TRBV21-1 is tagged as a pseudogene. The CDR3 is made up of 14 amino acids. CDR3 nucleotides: TGTGCCAGCAGCAATGGACTCCTAACCGGGGGCTACACCTTC. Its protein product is CASSNGLLTGGYTF.

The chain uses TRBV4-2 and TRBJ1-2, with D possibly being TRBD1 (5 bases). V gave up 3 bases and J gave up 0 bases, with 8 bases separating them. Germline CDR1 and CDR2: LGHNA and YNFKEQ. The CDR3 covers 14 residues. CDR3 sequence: CASSHTGSNYGYTF. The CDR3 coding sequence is TGTGCCAGCAGCCACACAGGTTCTAACTATGGCTACACCTTC.

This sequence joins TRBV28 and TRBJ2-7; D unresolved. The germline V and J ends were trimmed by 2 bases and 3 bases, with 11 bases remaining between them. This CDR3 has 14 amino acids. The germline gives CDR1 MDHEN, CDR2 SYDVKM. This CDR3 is CASSLTSVDYEQYF. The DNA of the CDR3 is TGTGCCAGCAGTTTAACGAGCGTGGACTACGAGCAGTACTTC.

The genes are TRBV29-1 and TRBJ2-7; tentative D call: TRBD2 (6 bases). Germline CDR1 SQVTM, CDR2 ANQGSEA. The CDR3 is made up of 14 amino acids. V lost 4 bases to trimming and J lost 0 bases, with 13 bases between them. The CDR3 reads CSVAGERSSYEQYF. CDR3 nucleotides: TGCAGCGTTGCGGGGGAGCGCAGCTCCTACGAGCAGTACTTC.